This T cell receptor (beta chain) was documented in a study of shared clonotypes between healthy human individuals. Whole-study context: With ages of 18 to 49, the donors were a couple of women and a few men.

Sequenced by immunoSEQ multiplex PCR; TCRdb stores in-frame clones only, minus some. The table lists millions of clones, about 92% of them singletons, with approximately 0.4% in the top ten. This CDR3 has 16 amino acids. Germline CDR1 reads SQVTM; CDR2 reads ANQGSEA. The ends lost 3 bases at V and 6 bases at J; junction bases unmatched: 15. This chain connects TRBV29-1 to TRBJ2-7; 9 nucleotides agree with TRBD1. The specimen sequenced was naive CD4+ T cells from PBMCs. The subset was: CD45RA+ positively selected. The sequence was collected from a man aged 18 to 30 in good health. Some clones in this sample may be carry-over from other donors' samples. CDR3 sequence (DNA): TGCAGCGTTGAGGACCCGGGACAGGGTCCGTTTGGCGAGCAGTACTTC. Its protein is CSVEDPGQGPFGEQYF.